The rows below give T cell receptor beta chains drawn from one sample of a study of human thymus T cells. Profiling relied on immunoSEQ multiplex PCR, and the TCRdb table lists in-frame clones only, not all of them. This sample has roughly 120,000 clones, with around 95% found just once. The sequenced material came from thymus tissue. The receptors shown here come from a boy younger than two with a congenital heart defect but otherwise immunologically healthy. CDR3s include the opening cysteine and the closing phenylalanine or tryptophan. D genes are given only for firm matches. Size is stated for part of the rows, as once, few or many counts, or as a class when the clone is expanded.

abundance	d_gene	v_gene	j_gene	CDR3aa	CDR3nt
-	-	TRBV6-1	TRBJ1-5	CASSDPAGQYHQPQHF	TGTGCCAGCAGTGACCCGGCAGGACAGTATCATCAGCCCCAGCATTTT
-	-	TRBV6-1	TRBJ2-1	CASSALRSDEQFF	TGTGCCAGCAGTGCTTTACGGTCAGATGAGCAGTTCTTC
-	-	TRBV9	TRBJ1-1	CASSVEGRTNTEAFF	TGTGCCAGCAGCGTAGAAGGCAGGACGAACACTGAAGCTTTCTTT
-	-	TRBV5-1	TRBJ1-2	CASSRGYGYTF	TGCGCCAGCAGCCGGGGGTATGGCTACACCTTC
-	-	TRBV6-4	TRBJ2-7	CASIQLRGLQGF	TGTGCCAGCATACAGCTGAGAGGGCTCCAGGGCTTC
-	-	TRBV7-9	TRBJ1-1	CASSLLGPPGTEAFF	TGTGCCAGCAGCTTACTTGGGCCTCCGGGCACTGAAGCTTTCTTT
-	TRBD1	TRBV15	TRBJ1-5	CATSSWSGQALSQPQHF	TGTGCCACCAGCAGCTGGAGCGGACAGGCCTTGAGTCAGCCCCAGCATTTT
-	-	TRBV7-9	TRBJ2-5	CASSLGGEQETQYF	TGTGCCAGCAGCTTAGGAGGGGAGCAAGAGACCCAGTACTTC
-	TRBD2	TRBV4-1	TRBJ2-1	CASSHAKGHIAGSSYNEQFF	TGCGCCAGCAGCCATGCAAAGGGACACATAGCGGGGAGCTCCTACAATGAGCAGTTCTTC
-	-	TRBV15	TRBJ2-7	CATSRGGDVDEQYF	TGTGCCACCAGCAGAGGAGGGGACGTGGACGAGCAGTACTTC
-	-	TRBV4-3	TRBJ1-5	CASSQDHVFPPSQPQHF	TGCGCCAGCAGCCAAGATCACGTCTTCCCTCCCTCTCAGCCCCAGCATTTT
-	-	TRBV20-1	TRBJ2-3	CSAPSTDTQYF	TGCAGTGCTCCCTCTACAGATACGCAGTATTTT
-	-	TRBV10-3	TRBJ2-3	CAISESIGVDTQYF	TGTGCCATCAGTGAGTCGATCGGGGTGGATACGCAGTATTTT
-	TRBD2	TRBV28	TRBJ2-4	CASSLAGGLAKNIQYF	TGTGCCAGCAGTTTAGCGGGGGGGCTAGCCAAAAACATTCAGTACTTC
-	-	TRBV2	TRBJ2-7	CASNPMGHRDYEQYF	TGTGCCAGCAACCCCATGGGGCACCGAGACTACGAGCAGTACTTC
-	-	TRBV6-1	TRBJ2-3	CASTVYFTDTQYF	TGTGCCAGCACAGTCTACTTCACAGATACGCAGTATTTT
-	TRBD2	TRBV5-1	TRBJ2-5	CASSTAGGQETQYF	TGCGCCAGCAGCACTGCGGGGGGGCAAGAGACCCAGTACTTC
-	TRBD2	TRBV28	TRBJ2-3	CASSFPQTNRTSGGPVPYTDTQYF	TGTGCCAGCAGTTTCCCTCAGACGAATCGGACTAGCGGGGGGCCTGTTCCCTACACAGATACGCAGTATTTT
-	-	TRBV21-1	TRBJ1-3	CASSKWTVTDGSLNGLSGNTIYF	TGTGCCAGCAGCAAATGGACCGTAACCGACGGCTCTCTCAATGGGCTCTCTGGAAACACCATATATTTT
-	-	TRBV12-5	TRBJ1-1	CASGLSSGRGTEAFF	TGTGCTAGTGGTTTGTCTTCAGGGAGGGGGACTGAAGCTTTCTTT
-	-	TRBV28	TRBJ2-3	CASSLYGGSTDTQYF	TGTGCCAGCAGTTTATACGGGGGCAGCACAGATACGCAGTATTTT
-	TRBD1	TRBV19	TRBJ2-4	CASTPSDQGVKNIQYF	TGTGCCAGTACCCCATCGGACCAGGGGGTAAAAAACATTCAGTACTTC
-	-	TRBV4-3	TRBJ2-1	CASSKGGNEQFF	TGCGCCAGCAGTAAAGGGGGCAATGAGCAGTTCTTC
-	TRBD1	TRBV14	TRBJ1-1	CASSQENRGTEAFF	TGTGCCAGCAGCCAGGAAAACAGGGGTACTGAAGCTTTCTTT
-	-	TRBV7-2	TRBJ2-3	CASSLAAVGNTQYF	TGTGCCAGCAGCTTAGCGGCGGTTGGGAATACGCAGTATTTT
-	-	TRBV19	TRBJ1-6	CASSTRGNNSPLHF	TGTGCCAGTAGTACCAGGGGAAACAATTCACCCCTCCACTTT
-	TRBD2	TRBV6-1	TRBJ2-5	CASLGLAGNQETQYF	TGTGCCAGCCTTGGGCTAGCGGGGAACCAAGAGACCCAGTACTTC
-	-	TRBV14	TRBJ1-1	CASSHSPQQEDTEAFF	TGTGCCAGCAGCCATAGCCCCCAGCAGGAAGACACTGAAGCTTTCTTT
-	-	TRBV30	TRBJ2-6	CAWSDRVPPGANVLTF	TGTGCCTGGAGTGACAGGGTACCCCCTGGGGCCAACGTCCTGACTTTC
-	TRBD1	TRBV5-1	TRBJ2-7	CASSLWIVEDRGLHEQYF	TGCGCCAGCAGCTTGTGGATCGTTGAGGACAGGGGGCTTCACGAGCAGTACTTC
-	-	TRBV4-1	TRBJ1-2	CASSQGRLGRPSHYGYTF	TGCGCCAGCAGCCAAGGTCGGTTGGGCCGGCCAAGCCACTATGGCTACACCTTC
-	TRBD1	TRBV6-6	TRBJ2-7	CASSYWDRGHEQYF	TGTGCCAGCAGTTACTGGGACAGGGGTCACGAGCAGTACTTC
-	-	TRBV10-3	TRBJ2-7	CAISESQRATYEQYF	TGTGCCATCAGTGAGTCCCAGCGGGCTACCTACGAGCAGTACTTC
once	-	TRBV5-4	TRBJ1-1	CASSFAVRDTEAFF	TGTGCCAGCAGCTTTGCCGTAAGGGACACTGAAGCTTTCTTT
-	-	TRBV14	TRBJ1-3	CASSQGDNFFSGNTIYF	TGTGCCAGCAGCCAAGGAGATAACTTCTTCTCTGGAAACACCATATATTTT
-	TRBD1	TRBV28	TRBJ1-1	CASSLCAAPEKPTGLCTEAFF	TGTGCCAGCAGTTTATGTGCGGCCCCAGAGAAACCGACAGGGTTGTGCACTGAAGCTTTCTTT
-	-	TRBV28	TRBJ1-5	CASSLPRFRSNQPQHF	TGTGCCAGCAGTTTACCCAGGTTTCGCAGCAATCAGCCCCAGCATTTT
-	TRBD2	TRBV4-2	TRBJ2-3	CASSPQLAGGRKSTDTQYF	TGTGCCAGCAGCCCCCAACTAGCGGGGGGCCGGAAGAGCACAGATACGCAGTATTTT
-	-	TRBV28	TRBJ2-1	CASSFGVHEQFF	TGTGCCAGCAGTTTCGGGGTTCATGAGCAGTTCTTC
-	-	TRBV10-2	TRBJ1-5	CASSELGGNQPQHF	TGCGCCAGCAGTGAGTTGGGAGGCAATCAGCCCCAGCATTTT
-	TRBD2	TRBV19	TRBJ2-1	CASSIGGGDPVDSNEQFF	TGTGCCAGTAGCATTGGTGGGGGGGACCCTGTGGATAGCAATGAGCAGTTCTTC
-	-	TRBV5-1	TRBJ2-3	CASSLVRDWELQHTQYF	TGCGCCAGCAGCTTGGTTCGTGACTGGGAGCTACAACATACGCAGTATTTT
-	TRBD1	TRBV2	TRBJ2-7	CASRYDRVGTYEQYF	TGTGCCAGCCGATACGACAGGGTGGGGACCTACGAGCAGTACTTC
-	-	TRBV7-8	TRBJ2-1	CASSLETHSYNEQFF	TGTGCCAGCAGCTTAGAGACGCACTCCTACAATGAGCAGTTCTTC
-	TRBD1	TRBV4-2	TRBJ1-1	CASSFPPGYPRGVTEAFF	TGTGCCAGCAGCTTCCCGCCGGGCTATCCCAGGGGGGTCACTGAAGCTTTCTTT
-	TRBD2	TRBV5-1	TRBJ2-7	CASSLTSGAGYEQYF	TGCGCCAGCAGCTTGACTAGCGGGGCAGGATACGAGCAGTACTTC
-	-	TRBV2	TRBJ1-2	CASSESDPRSHYGYTF	TGTGCCAGCAGTGAAAGCGACCCCCGCTCACACTATGGCTACACCTTC
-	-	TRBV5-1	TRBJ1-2	CASSLAPDSPYGYTF	TGCGCCAGCAGCTTGGCCCCGGACAGTCCCTATGGCTACACCTTC